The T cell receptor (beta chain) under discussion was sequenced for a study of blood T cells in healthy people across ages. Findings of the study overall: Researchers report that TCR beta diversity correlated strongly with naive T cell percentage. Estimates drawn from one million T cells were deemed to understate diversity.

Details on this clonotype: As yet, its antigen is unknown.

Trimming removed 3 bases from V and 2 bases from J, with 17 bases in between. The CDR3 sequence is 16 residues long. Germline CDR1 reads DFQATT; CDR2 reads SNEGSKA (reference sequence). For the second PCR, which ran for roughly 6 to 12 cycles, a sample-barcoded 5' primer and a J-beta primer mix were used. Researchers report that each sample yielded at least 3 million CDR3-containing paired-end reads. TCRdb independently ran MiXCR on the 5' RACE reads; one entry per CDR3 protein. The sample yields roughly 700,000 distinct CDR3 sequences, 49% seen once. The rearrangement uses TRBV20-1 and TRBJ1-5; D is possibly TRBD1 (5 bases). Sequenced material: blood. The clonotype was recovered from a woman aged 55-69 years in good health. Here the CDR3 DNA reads TGCAGTGCTAGTAGGAGTAGCGTGACAGGCAATCAGCCCCAGCATTTT. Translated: CSASRSSVTGNQPQHF.